This T cell receptor beta chain came from a study of blood T cells in healthy people across ages. For the study at large: About one barcoded beta molecule per two T cells was the capture yield of template switching.

V shed 3 bases and J shed 2 bases, with 7 bases lying between them. CDR1 and CDR2 from the germline V gene are LGHNA and YNFKEQ. The CDR3 contains 13 residues. Every sample yielded at least 6 million isolated PBMCs. For the second PCR, which ran for about 6 to 12 cycles, a sample-barcoded 5' primer and a J-beta primer mix were used. Template switching added a 12-random-nucleotide identifier to every cDNA molecule. TCRdb re-derived calls from the 5' RACE reads in MiXCR, one entry per CDR3 protein. The table records almost 1 million distinct CDR3 sequences, around 54% of them present only once. This clonotype was detected many times.

The specimen sequenced was blood. V is TRBV4-2 and J is TRBJ1-2; D is ambiguous. This clonotype was sampled from a woman aged 60 to 75 in good health. In DNA form, the CDR3 reads TGTGCCAGCAGCCAGGATCTCAACTATGGCTACACCTTC. Translated, it gives CASSQDLNYGYTF.